The source of this TCR beta chain is a study of blood T cell repertoires in COVID-19. For the study at large: The cDNA or gDNA used as material had been derived from T cells, B-cell-depleted T cells, or PBMCs.

Sequencing used immunoSEQ multiplex PCR; TCRdb keeps in-frame clones, though not all of them. This sample has 30,000 to 40,000 clones, with roughly four fifths found just once. The V gene end was trimmed by 3 bases and the J gene end by 4 bases; junction bases not matched to a gene: 4. The CDR3 spans 15 residues. Germline V lookup: CDR1 KGHSH, CDR2 LQKENI. This clonotype was sampled from a man over 45 with acute or convalescent COVID-19. The sequenced sample was peripheral blood. The chain couples TRBV18 to TRBJ1-4; the match to TRBD1 covers 8 bases. The CDR3: CASSPGTGRNEKLFF. DNA of the CDR3: TGTGCCAGCTCACCCGGGACAGGCCGTAATGAAAAACTGTTTTTT.